Shown below are 27 T cell receptor beta chains from a single sample sequenced in a study of T-cell reconstitution after alpha-beta-depleted transplantation in children. Unique molecular identifiers were used in preparing the TCRbeta library. MiXCR, run by TCRdb on the PCR reads, gives a single entry per CDR3 protein. The table records around 480,000 distinct CDR3 sequences, around a third of them present only once. Sequenced material: PBMCs from the stem cell graft donor, taken from the stem cell graft. The source of these receptors is a human donor who donated a stem cell graft to a child with aplastic anemia.

The chain carries TRBV5-1 and TRBJ1-1; the match to TRBD1 covers 8 bases. The CDR3 spans 15 residues. The J segment lost 5 bases and the V segment lost 1 base, leaving 7 bases of the junction unmatched. The V gene's germline CDR1 is SGHRS and CDR2 YFSETQ. The CDR3 is CASSLRTGTGTEAFF. CDR3 DNA sequence: TGCGCCAGCAGCTTGAGGACAGGGACGGGGACTGAAGCTTTCTTT.

This sequence joins TRBV12-3 or TRBV12-4 and TRBJ2-1; the match to TRBD2 covers 10 bases. The CDR3 runs to 15 residues. V lost 5 bases to trimming and J lost 7 bases; unmatched junction nucleotides: 8. The CDR3 nucleotides are TGTGCCAGCAGTCCCCTAGCGGGAGTGTTTAATGAGCAGTTCTTC. Its protein is CASSPLAGVFNEQFF.

This clonotype has only a few counts. This chain uses TRBV11-2 with TRBJ1-6; D ambiguous. This CDR3 has 19 residues. The germline V gene has CDR1 SGHAT and CDR2 FQNNGV. The V gene lost 3 bases and the J gene lost 8 bases, with 26 bases spanning the gap. In DNA, the CDR3 is TGTGCCAGCAGCTTTTCCCTGCTGTCAGCTAGATCGAGGGATTCACCCCTCCACTTT. Its protein product is CASSFSLLSARSRDSPLHF.

This clonotype came up once. The J gene is TRBJ2-5, the V gene TRBV7-3; D unclear. The CDR3 runs to 13 residues. Germline CDR1 reads SGHTA; CDR2 reads FQGTGA. V shed 5 bases and J shed 5 bases, with 12 bases lying between them. The CDR3 loop reads CASSAQPVETQYF. In nucleotides, the CDR3 is TGTGCCAGCAGCGCCCAGCCTGTGGAGACCCAGTACTTC.

This clonotype has only a few counts. The V gene is TRBV6-2 or TRBV6-3, the J gene TRBJ1-1; D is perhaps TRBD1 (6 bases). V dropped 7 bases and J dropped 4 bases, with 19 bases sitting between them. Germline CDR1 is MNHEY and CDR2 is SVGEGT. The length of the CDR3 is 15 residues. CDR3 DNA sequence: TGTGCCAGCAAAAACAGGGACTGGATCGGCACTGAAGCTTTCTTT. Residues: CASKNRDWIGTEAFF.

This clonotype was seen more than once but under ten times. CDR3 in DNA: TGTGCCACCGCCCCAGGGAACACAGATACGCAGTATTTT. Translated: CATAPGNTDTQYF. This chain links TRBV24-1 with TRBJ2-3; weak D call: TRBD1 (5 bases). Trimming took 9 bases from V and 2 from J, leaving 11 bases between them. The CDR3 is 13 amino acids. The germline CDR1 and CDR2 sequences are KGHDR and SFDVKD.

This clonotype was observed a few times. The V gene is TRBV6-1, the J gene TRBJ2-3; D may be TRBD2 (6 bases). V was pared by 6 bases and J by 4 bases, with 11 bases between. Germline V gene sequence: CDR1 MNHNS, CDR2 SASEGT. This CDR3 is 13 amino acids long. CDR3 bases: TGTGCCAGCAGGAAGACTAGTTCAGATACGCAGTATTTT. Residues: CASRKTSSDTQYF.

The CDR3 loop is CASSSVDRGLDEQYF. CDR3 nucleotide sequence: TGCGCCAGCAGCTCCGTGGACAGGGGGCTAGACGAGCAGTACTTC. The rearrangement joins TRBV4-3 to TRBJ2-7; TRBD1 matches at 11 bases. From germline, CDR1 is LGHNA and CDR2 YSLEER. The CDR3 is made up of 15 amino acids. Trimming removed 5 bases from V and 5 bases from J; junction bases left unmatched: 8.

The gene calls are TRBV9 and TRBJ2-6; D unresolved. The CDR3 runs 12 residues. Germline V CDR1 and CDR2: SGDLS, YYNGEE. V dropped 1 base and J dropped 9 bases, with 5 bases sitting between them. CDR3 region: CASSVQNNVLTF. The CDR3, as DNA: TGTGCCAGCAGCGTACAGAACAACGTCCTGACTTTC.

The chain is built from TRBV12-3 or TRBV12-4 and TRBJ2-7; no clear D gene. The CDR3 length is 16 residues. The germline V and J ends were trimmed by 5 bases and 0 bases, with 17 bases remaining between them. Here the CDR3 reads CASSGWGLAPSYEQYF. In nucleotides, the CDR3 is TGTGCCAGCAGTGGGTGGGGTCTCGCCCCCTCCTACGAGCAGTACTTC.

The J gene is TRBJ2-3, the V gene TRBV13, with a possible D match to TRBD2 (5 bases). The V end was cut by 5 bases, the J end by 5 bases, with 20 bases between. Germline V gives CDR1 PRHDT, CDR2 FYEKMQ (reference sequence). The CDR3 is 16 amino acids. CDR3 residues: CASSQARGHEGDTQYF. CDR3 DNA: TGTGCCAGCAGCCAGGCCCGCGGGCATGAGGGAGATACGCAGTATTTT.

This clonotype came up once. The gene calls are TRBV5-6 and TRBJ2-7, with D perhaps matching TRBD1 (5 bases). This CDR3 is built from 13 residues. Deletions cut 5 bases from V and 3 bases from J, with 12 bases between. Germline CDR1 and CDR2: SGHDT and YYEEEE. CDR3 nucleotides: TGTGCCAGCAGTTCCGACAGAGGCTACGAGCAGTACGTC. Translation gives CASSSDRGYEQYV.

This clonotype was counted between two and nine times. The V call is TRBV27, the J call TRBJ1-2; D uncertain. V lost 6 bases, J lost 2 bases, and 10 bases lay in between. This CDR3 comprises 13 residues. Germline loops: CDR1 MNHEY, CDR2 SMNVEV (reference sequence). Here the CDR3 reads CASSVLPNYGYTF. DNA of the CDR3: TGTGCCAGCAGCGTACTGCCCAACTATGGCTACACCTTC.

The rearrangement links TRBV10-2 to TRBJ2-5, with a weak D call TRBD2 (5 bases). V was clipped by 8 bases and J by 3 bases, with 10 bases between them. This CDR3 comprises 12 residues. Germline CDR1 reads WSHSY; CDR2 reads SAAADI. This CDR3 reads CASGTSKETQYF. The CDR3 DNA reads TGCGCCAGCGGAACTAGTAAAGAGACCCAGTACTTC.

This clonotype was counted between two and nine times. The J gene is TRBJ2-1, the V gene TRBV7-9; the D is unclear. V lost 1 base and J lost 6, with 13 bases in between. The CDR3 loop spans 15 amino acids. Germline V CDR1 and CDR2: SEHNR, FQNEAQ (reference sequence). DNA of the CDR3: TGTGCCAGCAGCTTAGAGCTTGGGGTAGTCAATGAGCAGTTCTTC. This encodes CASSLELGVVNEQFF.

The chain combines TRBV20-1 with TRBJ1-2; unclear D gene. The CDR3 totals 12 residues. Germline CDR1 and CDR2: DFQATT and SNEGSKA (reference sequence). Trimming took 5 bases from V and 6 from J, leaving 13 bases between them. The CDR3 region has the DNA TGCAGTGCTGAAGGTTTAACTAATGGCTACACCTTC. It codes for CSAEGLTNGYTF.

This clonotype was detected a few times. The rearrangement links TRBV30 to TRBJ1-3, with D unresolved. Looked up from germline, CDR1 is GTSNPN and CDR2 is SVGIG (reference sequence). The CDR3 sequence is 15 residues long. Trimming took 1 base from V and 0 from J, leaving 10 bases between them. The CDR3 protein is CAWSGGGHSGNTIYF. The CDR3 DNA reads TGTGCCTGGAGTGGAGGAGGCCACTCTGGAAACACCATATATTTT.

V gene TRBV7-9 combines with J gene TRBJ1-5, with D perhaps matching TRBD1 (5 bases). In germline, CDR1 is SEHNR, CDR2 FQNEAQ (reference sequence). Trimming took off 0 bases at V and 2 bases at J, with 8 bases between the two ends. The CDR3 consists of 15 residues. The CDR3 DNA follows: TGTGCCAGCAGCTTAGCGGAAGGGGGCAATCAGCCCCAGCATTTT. Residues: CASSLAEGGNQPQHF.

This clonotype turned up a few times. The chain links TRBV12-3 or TRBV12-4 to TRBJ1-2, with 7 bases that match TRBD1. V was clipped by 6 bases and J by 2 bases; unmatched bases: 12. The CDR3 covers 16 residues. The CDR3 sequence: CASRPIGLDRNYGYTF. CDR3 DNA: TGTGCCAGCAGGCCCATCGGTCTGGACAGGAACTATGGCTACACCTTC.

This chain links TRBV6-2 or TRBV6-3 with TRBJ2-1; D call uncertain. Trimming shortened V by 4 bases and J by 13 bases, and 14 bases separated the two germline ends. The CDR3 totals 12 residues. Per germline, CDR1 MNHEY and CDR2 SVGEGT. This CDR3 is CASSSSGIVQFF. DNA for the CDR3: TGTGCCAGCAGTTCATCCGGCATCGTACAGTTCTTC.

The chain employs TRBV5-1 and TRBJ1-4; no clear D. The V end was cut by 0 bases, the J end by 8 bases, with 8 bases between. The CDR3 consists of 13 residues. Germline CDR1 and CDR2: SGHRS and YFSETQ. The CDR3 sequence is CASSLGSGEKLFF. CDR3 in DNA: TGCGCCAGCAGCTTGGGGTCGGGAGAAAAACTGTTTTTT.

The J gene is TRBJ2-1, the V gene TRBV7-8; TRBD2 aligns across 7 bases. Germline assignment: CDR1 SGHVS and CDR2 FQNEAQ. The CDR3 totals 14 residues. Losses at the gene ends were 11 bases for V and 4 bases for J; bases not matched to a gene: 11. The CDR3 nucleotides read TGTGCCGTCTCCCGGGGCGGGAGATACAATGAGCAGTTCTTC. Translated: CAVSRGGRYNEQFF.

Written as DNA, the CDR3 is TGTGCCAGCAGCAATTGGCAGTCAGTACTCTACGAGCAGTACTTC. Translated: CASSNWQSVLYEQYF. The chain employs TRBV21-1 and TRBJ2-7. TRBV21-1 is a recognized pseudogene. The CDR3 has 15 amino acids.

The V and J genes are TRBV29-1 and TRBJ2-3; D is undetermined. CDR1 and CDR2 (germline): SQVTM, ANQGSEA. Trimming stripped 7 bases from V and 1 base from J, with 12 bases between. The CDR3 is 13 residues long. In DNA form, the CDR3 reads TGCAGCGCCGAGATAGTGGGCACAGATACGCAGTATTTT. It codes for CSAEIVGTDTQYF.

The chain links TRBV7-8 to TRBJ2-1; D uncertain. CDR3 length equals 11 residues. The germline V gene has CDR1 SGHVS and CDR2 FQNEAQ. The ends were cut back, 5 bases at V and 8 bases at J, with 7 bases in the middle. The CDR3 loop is CASSPSYEQFF. The CDR3, as DNA: TGTGCCAGCAGCCCCTCCTATGAGCAGTTCTTC.

The V gene is TRBV11-1, the J gene TRBJ1-5, with TRBD1 matching 8 bases. The germline CDR1 and CDR2 sequences are SGHAT and FQDESV (reference sequence). This CDR3 has 18 amino acids. V was clipped by 1 base and J by 0 bases; unmatched bases: 8. The CDR3 DNA sequence: TGTGCCAGCAGCTTAGGAGCAGGGGGCATATATAGCAATCAGCCCCAGCATTTT. It encodes CASSLGAGGIYSNQPQHF.

V gene TRBV7-9 combines with J gene TRBJ2-1, with 10 bases lining up with TRBD2. Germline CDR1 is SEHNR and CDR2 is FQNEAQ (reference sequence). With V trimmed by 6 bases and J by 4 bases, 3 bases remained unmatched. The CDR3 spans 14 residues. The CDR3 here is CASRSLAGYNEQFF. The CDR3, as DNA: TGTGCCAGCAGGTCACTAGCGGGGTACAATGAGCAGTTCTTC.